The rows below give T cell receptor beta chains drawn from one sample of a study of blood T cell repertoires in COVID-19. Using immunoSEQ multiplex PCR, the repertoire was profiled, and TCRdb retains in-frame clones only, with some absent. The sample gives approximately 500,000 clones, roughly 85% of which show up once; 3% to 4% is in the top ten. The sequenced sample consisted of peripheral blood. The receptors shown here come from a human donor in a cohort sampled during active COVID-19. Each CDR3 is given with its conserved first and last residue. The D gene is left open where the match is weak. Where a row states a size, it is once, few, many or the class of an expanded clone; other rows omit it.

clone_size	v_call	j_call	d_call	cdr3_aa	cdr3_nt
-	TRBV19	TRBJ1-5	-	CASSIERPDLNQPQHF	TGTGCCAGTAGTATAGAGAGGCCAGACCTCAATCAGCCCCAGCATTTT
-	TRBV9	TRBJ2-7	TRBD2	CASSPNPAGGYEQYF	TGTGCCAGCAGCCCTAACCCAGCGGGAGGCTACGAGCAGTACTTC
-	TRBV7-9	TRBJ1-2	-	CASSRLSGYGYTF	TGTGCCAGCAGCAGATTGTCGGGCTATGGCTACACCTTC
-	TRBV7-2	TRBJ2-1	TRBD2	CASTYKSGSVDEQFF	TGTGCCAGCACCTATAAGAGCGGGAGTGTGGATGAGCAGTTCTTC
once	TRBV7-9	TRBJ1-5	TRBD1	CASSLWGTGATQPQHF	TGTGCCAGCAGTTTATGGGGGACAGGGGCCACTCAGCCCCAGCATTTT
-	TRBV6-2/TRBV6-3	TRBJ1-1	TRBD1	CASSPDRGRNTEAFF	TGTGCCAGCAGTCCGGACAGGGGGCGGAACACTGAAGCTTTCTTT
-	TRBV6-4	TRBJ2-2	-	CASSDSWPANTGELFF	TGTGCCAGCAGTGACTCATGGCCTGCGAACACCGGGGAGCTGTTTTTT
-	TRBV28	TRBJ2-1	TRBD1	CASSPPGQGPYNEQFF	TGTGCCAGCAGTCCCCCCGGACAGGGGCCTTACAATGAGCAGTTCTTC
once	TRBV3-1/TRBV3-2	TRBJ1-6	TRBD1	CASRPGTGEAPLHF	TGTGCCAGCAGGCCCGGGACAGGGGAAGCACCCCTCCACTTT
-	TRBV18	TRBJ2-1	TRBD2	CASSPVQREYSEQFF	TGTGCCAGCTCACCTGTCCAGCGGGAGTATAGTGAGCAGTTCTTC
-	TRBV7-2	TRBJ1-5	-	CASSLPGSNQPQHF	TGTGCCAGCAGCTTGCCCGGGAGCAATCAGCCCCAGCATTTT
-	TRBV4-1	TRBJ1-4	TRBD1	CASSEGDSNEKLFF	TGCGCCAGCTCAGAAGGGGACAGTAATGAAAAACTGTTTTTT
-	TRBV21-1	TRBJ1-1	-	CASSKGRLRTEAFF	TGTGCCAGCAGCAAAGGTAGGTTGAGGACTGAAGCTTTCTTT
once	TRBV5-1	TRBJ1-4	-	CASSPGINEKLFF	TGCGCCAGCAGCCCAGGGATTAATGAAAAACTGTTTTTT
-	TRBV7-2	TRBJ2-3	TRBD2	CASSLSGNTDTQYF	TGTGCCAGCAGCCTTAGCGGGAACACAGATACGCAGTATTTT
-	TRBV6-2/TRBV6-3	TRBJ2-7	TRBD2	CASSTGLAGNFYEQYF	TGTGCCAGCAGTACGGGGCTAGCGGGAAATTTCTACGAGCAGTACTTC
-	TRBV18	TRBJ2-7	TRBD1	CASSQDRGDSYEQYF	TGTGCCAGCTCACAAGACAGGGGGGATTCCTACGAGCAGTACTTC
-	TRBV29-1	TRBJ2-1	-	CSDRQDFYNEQFF	TGCAGCGACAGACAGGATTTCTACAATGAGCAGTTCTTC
-	TRBV16	TRBJ1-2	TRBD1	CASSQSMGGGGRPDYGYTF	TGTGCCAGCAGCCAATCGATGGGAGGAGGGGGCCGGCCGGACTATGGCTACACCTTC
-	TRBV20-1	TRBJ2-7	-	CSLTRNYEQYF	TGCAGCCTGACTAGAAACTACGAGCAGTACTTC
-	TRBV7-3	TRBJ2-2	-	CASSNGGYGELFF	TGTGCCAGCAGCAACGGAGGATACGGGGAGCTGTTTTTT
-	TRBV7-2	TRBJ2-1	TRBD2	CASSLAAGGRGEQFF	TGTGCCAGCAGCTTAGCGGCGGGAGGCAGGGGTGAGCAGTTCTTC
-	TRBV9	TRBJ1-6	TRBD1	CASSTQGASNNSPLHF	TGTGCCAGCAGCACACAGGGGGCGTCCAATAATTCACCCCTCCACTTT
-	TRBV7-2	TRBJ1-1	-	CASSFSQDNTEAFF	TGTGCCAGCAGCTTTTCACAGGACAACACTGAAGCTTTCTTT
-	TRBV6-5	TRBJ1-1	-	CASSRPGQRNTEAFF	TGTGCCAGCAGTAGACCAGGACAGAGGAACACTGAAGCTTTCTTT
-	TRBV6-5	TRBJ1-2	-	CASLSHSGSGYTF	TGTGCCAGCCTTTCCCACAGTGGTAGTGGCTACACCTTC
-	TRBV27	TRBJ2-1	TRBD2	CASSFSGRAQSSYNEQFF	TGTGCCAGCAGTTTCTCCGGGAGGGCCCAAAGCTCCTACAATGAGCAGTTCTTC
-	TRBV21-1	TRBJ1-6	-	CASSEPCTLHF	TGTGCCAGCAGCGAGCCCTGTACCCTCCACTTT
-	TRBV10-2	TRBJ2-7	-	CASSDQGSLAYEQYF	TGCGCCAGCAGTGACCAGGGGTCCTTAGCCTACGAGCAGTACTTC
-	TRBV18	TRBJ1-1	-	CASSGLRNTEAFF	TGTGCCAGCTCAGGACTTAGGAACACTGAAGCTTTCTTT
-	TRBV27	TRBJ1-2	TRBD1	CASSLRTGRGYTF	TGTGCCAGCAGTTTAAGGACAGGCCGGGGCTACACCTTC
-	TRBV27	TRBJ2-5	-	CASAEGVTYQETQYF	TGTGCCAGCGCCGAGGGGGTTACGTACCAAGAGACCCAGTACTTC
once	TRBV6-2/TRBV6-3	TRBJ2-3	-	CASTPRIGVPGFTDTQYF	TGTGCCAGCACCCCCCGTATTGGTGTTCCGGGATTCACAGATACGCAGTATTTT
-	TRBV3-1/TRBV3-2	TRBJ1-2	TRBD1	CASSPRDRGGGYTF	TGTGCCAGCAGCCCTCGGGACAGGGGGGGAGGCTACACCTTC
-	TRBV6-5	TRBJ1-1	-	CASSRQAPEAFF	TGTGCCAGCAGTCGACAGGCTCCTGAAGCTTTCTTT
-	TRBV9	TRBJ1-1	TRBD1	CASSAGQSPEAFF	TGTGCCAGCAGCGCGGGACAGAGTCCTGAAGCTTTCTTT
once	TRBV30	TRBJ2-7	-	CACTGGSYEQYF	TGTGCCTGCACAGGAGGGAGCTACGAGCAGTACTTC
once	TRBV2	TRBJ1-1	TRBD1	CASSGPTGEHTEAFF	TGTGCCAGCAGTGGACCTACAGGGGAGCACACTGAAGCTTTCTTT
-	TRBV30	TRBJ1-5	TRBD1	CALSTGGAGQPQHF	TGTGCCTTAAGCACAGGGGGCGCAGGGCAGCCCCAGCATTTT
-	TRBV7-2	TRBJ1-5	-	CASSLERGQPQHF	TGTGCCAGCAGCTTAGAAAGAGGACAGCCCCAGCATTTT
-	TRBV3-1/TRBV3-2	TRBJ1-2	-	CASSQGTGIEGGYTF	TGTGCCAGCAGCCAAGGCACAGGGATAGAGGGTGGCTACACCTTC
-	TRBV27	TRBJ1-4	TRBD1	CASSSPQGIELFF	TGTGCCAGCAGTTCGCCACAGGGGATCGAACTGTTTTTT
-	TRBV7-9	TRBJ2-5	-	CASSLKGETQYF	TGTGCCAGCAGCTTGAAGGGGGAGACCCAGTACTTC
-	TRBV19	TRBJ2-3	TRBD2	CASTRTSLSTDTQYF	TGTGCCAGTACCAGGACTAGCCTTAGCACAGATACGCAGTATTTT
-	TRBV12-3/TRBV12-4	TRBJ1-5	-	CASRAQGYQPQHF	TGTGCCAGCAGAGCCCAGGGTTATCAGCCCCAGCATTTT
few	TRBV2	TRBJ1-1	-	CASSEVDKTITFF	TGTGCCAGCAGTGAAGTAGACAAGACCATTACTTTCTTT
-	TRBV7-3	TRBJ2-1	TRBD1	CASSPGWTGGSYNEQFF	TGTGCCAGCAGCCCCGGTTGGACAGGGGGCTCCTACAATGAGCAGTTCTTC
-	TRBV3-1/TRBV3-2	TRBJ1-6	-	CASSETSHNSPLHF	TGTGCCAGCAGCGAAACGAGCCATAATTCACCCCTCCACTTT
-	TRBV18	TRBJ1-1	TRBD1	CASSPTGGGRNTEAFF	TGTGCCAGCTCACCGACAGGGGGCGGTCGGAACACTGAAGCTTTCTTT
-	TRBV6-6	TRBJ1-5	-	CASSYSYFSNQPQHF	TGTGCCAGCAGTTACAGTTACTTTAGCAATCAGCCCCAGCATTTT
-	TRBV20-1	TRBJ1-1	-	CSASGGPNTEAFF	TGCAGTGCTAGTGGCGGCCCGAACACTGAAGCTTTCTTT
-	TRBV5-6	TRBJ2-7	-	CASSLGTGNRYF	TGTGCCAGCAGCTTGGGTACGGGGAATCGGTACTTC